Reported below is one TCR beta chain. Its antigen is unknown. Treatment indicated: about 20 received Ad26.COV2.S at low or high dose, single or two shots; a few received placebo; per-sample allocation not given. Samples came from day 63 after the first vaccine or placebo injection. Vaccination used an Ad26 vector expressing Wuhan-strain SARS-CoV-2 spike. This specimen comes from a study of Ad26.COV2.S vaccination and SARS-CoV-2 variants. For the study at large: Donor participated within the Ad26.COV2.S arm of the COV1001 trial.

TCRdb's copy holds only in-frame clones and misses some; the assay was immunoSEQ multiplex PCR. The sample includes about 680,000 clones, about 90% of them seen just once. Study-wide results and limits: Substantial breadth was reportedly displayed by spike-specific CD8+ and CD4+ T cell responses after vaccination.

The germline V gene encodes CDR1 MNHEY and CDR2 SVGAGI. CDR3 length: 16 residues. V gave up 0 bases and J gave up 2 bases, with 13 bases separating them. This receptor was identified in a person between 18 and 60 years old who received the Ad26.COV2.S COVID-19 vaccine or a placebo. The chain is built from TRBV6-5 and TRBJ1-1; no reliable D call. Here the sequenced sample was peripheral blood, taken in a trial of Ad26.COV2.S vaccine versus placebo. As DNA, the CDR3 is TGTGCCAGCAGTTACTCATCCAGATTCGGTAACACTGAAGCTTTCTTT. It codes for CASSYSSRFGNTEAFF.